This T cell receptor (beta chain) was profiled in a study of blood T cell repertoires in COVID-19. Some clones are missing from TCRdb's copy, which holds only in-frame ones; the method was immunoSEQ multiplex PCR. The sample yields about 44,000 clones, around nine tenths seen once. The V and J ends lost 5 bases and 0 bases respectively, with 13 bases between them. The CDR3 contains 15 residues. CDR1 is SGHAT, CDR2 FQNNGV, per germline. The TCR sequence derives from a woman between 35 and 50 years old with acute or convalescent COVID-19. The sequencing sample was made of peripheral blood. V usage is TRBV11-2 and J usage is TRBJ2-5, with a tentative D call TRBD2 (7 bases). The CDR3 loop reads CASSLSGGHQETQYF. The CDR3 region has the DNA TGTGCCAGCAGCCTTTCGGGGGGCCACCAAGAGACCCAGTACTTC.